A selection of T cell receptor beta chains follows, all from one sample in a study of cytomegalovirus exposure and HLA in healthy donors. The data were produced by immunoSEQ multiplex PCR, yet TCRdb's version contains in-frame clones alone and is incomplete. The sample has 120,000 or so clones; around 70% are singletons. The sample was PBMCs. Source of these receptors: a woman between 50 and 59 years old in good health and CMV-seropositive. Each CDR3 is given with its conserved first and last residue. The order of the fields is V gene, J gene, CDR3 protein.

TRBV7-3	TRBJ2-1	CASSLTGHNEQFF
TRBV6-5	TRBJ1-4	CASSPRGPDEKLFF
TRBV10-3	TRBJ1-2	CASHLGQGLGGYTF
TRBV7-6	TRBJ1-5	CASSLGGNRGNQPQHF
TRBV6-5	TRBJ2-5	CASSRLGQGGETQYF
TRBV4-3	TRBJ2-5	CASSQARTSGGPKYF
TRBV7-2	TRBJ2-1	CASSFASAGQFF
TRBV6-1	TRBJ1-1	CASRRQGKGTEAFF
TRBV7-7	TRBJ2-3	CASSPVGGTDTQYF
TRBV5-1	TRBJ1-1	CASSLVGGEYTEAFF
TRBV5-1	TRBJ2-5	CASSLGGWLAIRETQYF
TRBV7-2	TRBJ2-3	CATSQVSTDTQYF
TRBV30	TRBJ1-5	CAWSPPGDQPQHF
TRBV7-2	TRBJ2-2	CASSLAGTDRVGTGELFF
TRBV19	TRBJ2-1	CASSIIGGLYNEQFF
TRBV5-8	TRBJ1-5	CASSFMYQPQHF
TRBV11-1	TRBJ2-7	CASSWIAGYEQYF